Presented here are 30 T cell receptor beta chains from one specimen sequenced in a study of CD8+CD57+ T cells in acquired aplastic anemia. Genomic DNA acted as the template from which TCR beta VDJ combination and CDR3 sequence profiling were carried out. TCRdb re-called the reads with MiXCR, one entry per CDR3 protein. The sample lists some 130,000 distinct CDR3 sequences; 48% were seen once. The sequenced material came from sorted CD4+, CD8+, or CD8+CD57+ T cells (not recorded which) from PBMCs. The receptors originated from a human donor in good health, serving as a control.

The V and J genes are TRBV7-2 and TRBJ2-7; 8 bases agree with TRBD1. This CDR3 contains 12 residues. Trimming removed 3 bases from V and 6 bases from J; junction bases left unmatched: 1. Germline V lookup: CDR1 SGHTA, CDR2 FQGNSA. DNA for the CDR3: TGTGCCAGCAGCTTTACAGGGGGCGAGCAGTACTTC. It specifies CASSFTGGEQYF.

This clonotype was counted at least ten times. The chain has TRBV20-1 and TRBJ1-6; D might be TRBD1 (5 bases). From germline, CDR1 is DFQATT and CDR2 SNEGSKA (reference sequence). The CDR3 has 16 amino acids. V was shortened by 1 base and J by 8 bases, with 18 bases between the two germline ends. The CDR3 DNA follows: TGCAGTGCTAGAGGGCAGGGTATGGGGTGGGATTCACCCCTCCACTTT. It encodes CSARGQGMGWDSPLHF.

The rearrangement joins TRBV19 to TRBJ2-7; D is possibly TRBD1 or TRBD2 (6 bases each). The V end lost 3 bases, the J end lost 1 base, and 13 bases lay between the germline ends. Germline V gives CDR1 LNHDA, CDR2 SQIVND (reference sequence). The CDR3 has 15 amino acids. CDR3 nucleotide sequence: TGTGCCAGTAGTATTTTGGCGGGGACATCCTACGAGCAGTACTTC. This translates into CASSILAGTSYEQYF.

With respect to this clonotype: One end of the junction is discordant with germline, which a read error may explain. This chain joins TRBV14 and TRBJ2-2; D unresolved. Per the germline V gene, CDR1 is SGHDN and CDR2 is FVKESK. CDR3 length: 13 amino acids. This chain's CDR3 is CAVRRSYTGELFF. In DNA, the CDR3 is TGCGCAGTGCGGCGGTCTTACACCGGGGAGCTGTTTTTT.

This clonotype showed up just once. A much larger clone sits a single nucleotide away, making a read error possible. The chain joins TRBV4-2 to TRBJ1-1, with TRBD1 as a possible D gene (6 bases). The CDR3 is made up of 16 amino acids. V lost 8 bases and J 0 bases, leaving 19 bases between the germline ends. Germline CDR1 LGHNA, CDR2 YNFKEQ. Here the CDR3 DNA reads TGTGCCAGCGGCCGCGACGCAGGGGATTTGAACACTGAAGCTTTCTTT. It specifies CASGRDAGDLNTEAFF.

This clonotype was seen many times. This chain uses TRBV20-1 with TRBJ1-1, with D hard to call. Germline CDR1 and CDR2: DFQATT and SNEGSKA (reference sequence). The ends were cut back, 8 bases at V and 10 bases at J, with 17 bases in the middle. The CDR3 consists of 11 residues. The CDR3 loop is CSREGSGRAFF. The CDR3 DNA reads TGCAGTCGAGAGGGTTCGGGGAGAGCTTTCTTT.

This clonotype was found many times. The chain combines TRBV7-2 with TRBJ2-1; D is unclear. V was clipped by 2 bases and J by 10 bases, with 6 bases between them. Germline V gene sequence: CDR1 SGHTA, CDR2 FQGNSA. This CDR3 region has 11 residues. The CDR3 is CASSLNQEQFF. The CDR3 DNA follows: TGTGCCAGCAGCTTAAACCAGGAGCAGTTCTTC.

This clonotype was recorded at least ten times. The chain couples TRBV7-2 to TRBJ2-5, with TRBD2 identical over 11 bases. The CDR3 runs to 16 residues. The junction had 8 bases not matched to a gene; V was cut back by 6 bases and J by 2 bases. CDR1 is SGHTA and CDR2 is FQGNSA in the germline V gene. The CDR3 reads CASSLGLAGGQETQYF. In DNA form, the CDR3 reads TGTGCCAGCAGTCTAGGCCTAGCGGGGGGTCAAGAGACCCAGTACTTC. Looking up the rest from reference TRBV7-2 and TRBJ2-5 gives the full variable domain: GAGVSQSPSNKVTEKGKDVELRCDPISGHTALYWYRQSLGQGLEFLIYFQGNSAPDKSGLPSDRFSAERTGGSVSTLTIQRTQQEDSAVYLCASSLGLAGGQETQYFGPGTRLLVL.

This clonotype was recorded at least ten times. The V call is TRBV20-1, the J call TRBJ1-4; D gene unclear. V was trimmed by 6 bases and J by 2 bases, leaving 22 bases between them. The CDR3 length is 17 residues. The germline gives CDR1 DFQATT, CDR2 SNEGSKA (reference sequence). CDR3 coding DNA: TGCAGTGCCCTCCACCCGCTACTCCAAGGGACTAATGAAAAACTGTTTTTT. Its protein product is CSALHPLLQGTNEKLFF.

This clonotype was found many times. This chain joins TRBV25-1 and TRBJ2-7; 7 bases line up with TRBD1. Losses at the gene ends were 4 bases for V and 5 bases for J; bases not matched to a gene: 11. This CDR3 spans 15 amino acids. Germline CDR1 is MGHDK and CDR2 is SYGVNS. CDR3 loop: CASSGPYRGTHEQYF. The DNA of the CDR3 is TGTGCCAGCAGTGGCCCTTACAGGGGCACCCACGAGCAGTACTTC.

DNA for the CDR3: TGTGCCAGCACCTCGACAGGGTCCCTACCCAATCAGCCCCAGCATTTT. It codes for CASTSTGSLPNQPQHF. The rearrangement links TRBV5-6 to TRBJ1-5, with 7 bases lining up with TRBD1. The CDR3 covers 16 residues. With 6 bases clipped from V and 3 bases from J, the junction kept 12 bases outside the gene matches. The V gene's germline CDR1 is SGHDT and CDR2 YYEEEE.

The chain is built from TRBV2 and TRBJ2-5; D may correspond to TRBD1 or TRBD2 (5 bases each). The V and J ends lost 3 bases and 2 bases respectively, with 10 bases between them. CDR3 size: 14 residues. Germline assignment: CDR1 SNHLY and CDR2 FYNNEI. The CDR3 DNA is TGTGCCAGCAGTGACCCGGGACGACAAGAGACCCAGTACTTC. As protein: CASSDPGRQETQYF.

In its sample, this clonotype was seen many times. This chain joins TRBV10-3 and TRBJ2-5, with TRBD2 as a possible D gene (6 bases). With 8 bases removed from V and 5 bases from J, the gap between germline ends came to 18 bases. The germline gives CDR1 ENHRY, CDR2 SYGVKD. The CDR3 runs to 14 residues. The CDR3 DNA is TGTGCCATCTCAGAAAGGGGACTGGAGGAGACCCAGTACTTC. As protein: CAISERGLEETQYF.

The chain combines TRBV10-3 with TRBJ2-3; 12 bases fit TRBD1. The junction had 4 bases not matched to a gene; V was cut back by 3 bases and J by 3 bases. The length of the CDR3 is 16 residues. Germline CDR1 reads ENHRY; CDR2 reads SYGVKD. DNA for the CDR3: TGTGCCATCAGTGAAGGGACAGGGGGCGCGACAGATACGCAGTATTTT. Protein sequence: CAISEGTGGATDTQYF.

V gene TRBV5-4 combines with J gene TRBJ2-1; 8 bases map to TRBD2. Germline trimming cut 4 bases from V and 2 bases from J; bases unmatched to any gene: 2. The CDR3 is 14 residues long. Germline CDR1 SGHNT, CDR2 YYREEE (reference sequence). CDR3 nucleotides: TGTGCCAGCAGCCCCGGGGGGGCCTACAATGAGCAGTTCTTC. Translated: CASSPGGAYNEQFF.

The gene calls are TRBV15 and TRBJ2-5; 8 nucleotides line up with TRBD1. Germline CDR1 reads LNHNV; CDR2 reads YYDKDF (reference sequence). The junction had 27 bases not matched to a gene; V was cut back by 4 bases and J by 5 bases. This CDR3 has 21 amino acids. DNA for the CDR3: TGTGCCACCAGCACCGACAGGGGTAGAGGGTGGAGCAGGGGGCGTGTGGAGACCCAGTACTTC. This translates into CATSTDRGRGWSRGRVETQYF.

The CDR3 DNA reads as TGTGCCACCAGTGATCGAGACAGGGGCGACACCGGGGAGCTGTTTTTT. Amino acids: CATSDRDRGDTGELFF. The chain carries TRBV24-1 and TRBJ2-2; 8 nucleotides align to TRBD1. The CDR3 length is 16 residues. Germline loops: CDR1 KGHDR, CDR2 SFDVKD. Trimming removed 3 bases from V and 3 bases from J; junction bases left unmatched: 5.

This chain links TRBV2 with TRBJ1-1; TRBD1 is a possible D gene (6 bases). The V and J ends lost 2 bases and 3 bases respectively, with 7 bases between them. CDR1 and CDR2 from the germline V gene are SNHLY and FYNNEI. The CDR3 runs 13 residues. The CDR3 DNA reads TGTGCCAGCAGTGAACGGGGGCACACTGAAGCTTTCTTT. Translated: CASSERGHTEAFF. Full variable domain (outside the CDR3, taken from reference TRBV2 and TRBJ1-1): EPEVTQTPSHQVTQMGQEVILRCVPISNHLYFYWYRQILGQKVEFLVSFYNNEISEKSEIFDDQFSVERPDGSNFTLKIRSTKLEDSAMYFCASSERGHTEAFFGQGTRLTVV.

V and J are TRBV25-1 and TRBJ1-2; D unclear. CDR1 is MGHDK and CDR2 is SYGVNS in the germline V gene. The length of the CDR3 is 17 residues. The ends were cut back, 1 base at V and 2 bases at J, with 17 bases in the middle. CDR3 sequence (DNA): TGTGCCAGCAGTGAATCTGGTCGTTTTGGGAGAAACTATGGCTACACCTTC. Encoded protein: CASSESGRFGRNYGYTF.

This sequence joins TRBV7-2 and TRBJ2-7; TRBD2 might be the D (6 bases). CDR1 and CDR2 (germline): SGHTA, FQGNSA. V was trimmed by 1 base and J by 0 bases, leaving 10 bases between them. The CDR3 consists of 15 residues. CDR3 sequence: CASSLGTTSSYEQYF. CDR3 coding DNA: TGTGCCAGCAGCTTAGGGACTACTTCCTCCTACGAGCAGTACTTC.

Concerning this clonotype: This sequence may be a read error, since a much larger clone differs from it by one base. The gene calls are TRBV6-1 and TRBJ1-5, with D tentatively TRBD1 (5 bases). CDR3 size: 13 residues. Trimming left V 6 bases short and J 3 bases short, with 9 bases between. Germline V gene lookup returns CDR1 MNHNS and CDR2 SASEGT. The CDR3 region has the DNA TGTGCCAGCAGCCGACAGATCAATCAGCCCCAGCATTTT. It specifies CASSRQINQPQHF.

The CDR3 nucleotides read TGTGCCAGGCGTCCCGGGACTAGCGGGGGGGCCTCAGCCACAGATACGCAGTATTTT. It specifies CARRPGTSGGASATDTQYF. The chain has TRBV12-3 or TRBV12-4 and TRBJ2-3, with 16 bases aligning to TRBD2. Losses at the gene ends were 9 bases for V and 2 bases for J; bases not matched to a gene: 14. The CDR3 is 19 residues long.

CDR3 in amino acids: CASNRQKRGPYEQYF. DNA for the CDR3: TGTGCCAGCAATCGACAAAAAAGGGGTCCCTACGAGCAGTACTTC. The chain carries TRBV25-1 and TRBJ2-7; tentatively, D is TRBD1 (5 bases). This CDR3 spans 15 amino acids. Germline V CDR1 and CDR2: MGHDK, SYGVNS. V lost 7 bases to trimming and J lost 2 bases, with 18 bases between them.

There are many counts of this clonotype. V is TRBV5-4 and J is TRBJ1-4; 10 bases line up with TRBD1. Losses at the gene ends were 1 base for V and 7 bases for J; bases not matched to a gene: 1. Germline V gives CDR1 SGHNT, CDR2 YYREEE (reference sequence). This CDR3 has 14 amino acids. The CDR3 DNA sequence: TGTGCCAGCAGCTTGAGACAGGGGGCTGAAAAACTGTTTTTT. Protein product: CASSLRQGAEKLFF.

In its sample, this clonotype was seen many times. The chain couples TRBV27 to TRBJ1-6; 10 bases fit TRBD1. The CDR3 runs 14 residues. Germline V CDR1 and CDR2: MNHEY, SMNVEV (reference sequence). The V and J ends lost 7 bases and 7 bases, in that order; junction bases with no gene match: 4. The CDR3 protein is CASTPGQGNSPLHF. In DNA form, the CDR3 reads TGTGCCAGCACCCCGGGACAGGGGAATTCACCCCTCCACTTT.

V usage is TRBV2 and J usage is TRBJ1-4; weak D call: TRBD1 (6 bases). Germline CDR1 reads SNHLY; CDR2 reads FYNNEI. The CDR3 covers 15 residues. V was pared by 7 bases and J by 3 bases, with 15 bases between. The CDR3 coding sequence is TGTGCCAGCACGGAAGGCAGGGGACCTAATGAAAAACTGTTTTTT. This translates into CASTEGRGPNEKLFF.

This clonotype was observed at least ten times. J is TRBJ1-6 and V is TRBV27; no clear D. V lost 3 bases and J 7 bases, leaving 13 bases between the germline ends. Per germline, CDR1 MNHEY and CDR2 SMNVEV (reference sequence). The length of the CDR3 is 15 residues. CDR3: CASSFLFGENSPLHF. The CDR3 nucleotides read TGTGCCAGCAGTTTTTTATTCGGGGAAAATTCACCCCTCCACTTT.

This clonotype came up many times. Here the CDR3 DNA reads TGCAGTGCTAGTGTGGCTTACGAGCAGTACTTC. Its translation: CSASVAYEQYF. The V gene is TRBV20-1, the J gene TRBJ2-7; D remains unclear. In germline, CDR1 is DFQATT, CDR2 SNEGSKA (reference sequence). Trimming left V 3 bases short and J 4 bases short, with 7 bases between. The CDR3 has 11 amino acids.

This clonotype was counted ten times or more. The rearrangement uses TRBV24-1 and TRBJ2-1, with D maybe TRBD1 (5 bases). The CDR3 spans 16 residues. The V and J ends lost 5 bases and 4 bases respectively, with 17 bases between them. CDR1 and CDR2 (germline): KGHDR, SFDVKD. For the CDR3, the DNA is TGTGCCACCAGTGCCGGCAGGGCCGCCAAATACAATGAGCAGTTCTTC. It is translated as CATSAGRAAKYNEQFF.

This chain links TRBV2 with TRBJ1-4, with D perhaps matching TRBD1 (5 bases). V lost 1 base and J 4 bases, leaving 7 bases between the germline ends. The CDR3 covers 14 residues. Germline V CDR1 and CDR2: SNHLY, FYNNEI. In nucleotides, the CDR3 is TGTGCCAGCAGTGAAGGACAGCATAATGAAAAACTGTTTTTT. It is translated as CASSEGQHNEKLFF.